This T cell receptor beta chain was profiled in a study of cytomegalovirus exposure and HLA in healthy donors. Study observations and caveats: It was only CMV serostatus that was available as immune exposure information. Later on, an analysis found that several of the most significant clusters appeared to be linked to common viral pathogens, which included parvovirus B19.

Note on this clone: What it recognizes is unknown. Other nucleotide sequences from this sample produce the same CDR3.

Primers for the PCR totalled 60 Vbeta and 13 Jbeta. Assay: immunoSEQ multiplex PCR; the TCRdb copy retains only in-frame clones and omits some. The repertoire has about 130,000 clones, roughly 80% of them found once; the top ten carry 7.3%. Per germline, CDR1 PRHDT and CDR2 FYEKMQ (reference sequence). This CDR3 has 14 residues. Between the trimmed V and J ends, which lost 8 bases and 3 bases, there was a span of 16 bases. The chain is built from TRBV13 and TRBJ1-1; weak D call: TRBD1 (6 bases). The sequence was obtained from a male donor in good health and CMV-seronegative. Material for sequencing was PBMCs. CDR3 sequence reads: CASGVEGVHTEAFF. CDR3 coding DNA: TGTGCCAGCGGGGTCGAGGGGGTCCACACTGAAGCTTTCTTT.